This T cell receptor (beta chain) was identified during a study of T-cell reconstitution after alpha-beta-depleted transplantation in children. This clonotype was found once. Its antigen is not identified. CDR1 MGHRA and CDR2 YSYEKL come from the germline V gene. CDR3 length: 18 residues. The V segment lost 0 bases and the J segment 0 bases; nucleotides outside the gene matches: 10. Study-wide points: The origin of alpha-beta T cells about two months after transplant was reportedly several hundred expanded graft clones. T-cell numbers and diversity one year post-transplant derived largely from freshly generated T cells. Some patients' high day-60 TCRbeta diversity was traced to surviving recipient T cells and thymic progenitors.

TCRbeta library preparation incorporated unique molecular identifiers. Each CDR3 protein is one row after TCRdb ran MiXCR on the PCR reads. The profile shows approximately 1,000,000 distinct CDR3 sequences, roughly 29% of them singletons. This TCR was sampled from a boy under two years old who had a stem cell transplant for SCID, so the T cells may come from the graft donor. The specimen comprised PBMCs, mostly from graft donor cells, sampled 360 days after TCRalphabeta/CD19-depleted stem cell transplant. V usage is TRBV4-1 and J usage is TRBJ2-7; 8 bases are shared with TRBD2. The CDR3 loop reads CASSQDRGGGGSSYEQYF. CDR3 DNA: TGCGCCAGCAGCCAAGATAGGGGCGGCGGGGGGAGCTCCTACGAGCAGTACTTC.